This TCR beta chain was captured by sequencing in a study of T cells in Graves' hyperthyroidism and ophthalmopathy. Study observations and caveats: Most thyroid clonotypes expanded above 0.001 appeared in blood too.

Of note for this clonotype: Its matching antigen is unknown.

There were TCR beta CDR3 regions amplified from RNA transcripts. Carried out on the TCR CDR3, a first-round RT-PCR used the HTBI primer set. TCRdb reprocessed the multiplex PCR reads with MiXCR, giving one entry per CDR3 protein. Among about 300,000 distinct CDR3 sequences listed, roughly 15% were seen once. The CDR3 is made up of 14 amino acids. After removal of 2 bases from V and 8 bases from J, the junction contained 3 bases not matched to a gene. The sequenced sample was blood. The gene calls are TRBV12-3 or TRBV12-4 and TRBJ2-1; 10 bases agree with TRBD2. The origin of this receptor is a woman in her twenties or thirties with Graves' hyperthyroidism that later progressed to Graves' ophthalmopathy. In nucleotides, the CDR3 is TGTGCCAGCAGTTTACGACTAGCGGGCTATGAGCAGTTCTTC. Protein: CASSLRLAGYEQFF.